The 4 T cell receptor beta chains given below trace back to one sample, sequenced in a study of cytomegalovirus exposure and HLA in healthy donors. PCR was performed using 60 Vbeta and 13 Jbeta primers. The method was immunoSEQ multiplex PCR; TCRdb's version includes in-frame clones alone and lacks a portion of them. The sample records fewer than 120,000 clones, roughly 80% being singletons. Input material: PBMCs. The receptors stem from a woman aged 25 to 39 in good health and CMV-seronegative.

This chain connects TRBV6-5 to TRBJ2-3, with 9 nucleotides matching TRBD1. V dropped 2 bases and J dropped 4; count of bases not matched to a gene: 1. CDR3 length equals 14 residues. CDR1 is MNHEY, CDR2 SVGAGI, per germline. CDR3 amino acids: CASSYGTGSDTQYF. The CDR3 DNA reads TGTGCCAGCAGTTACGGGACAGGGTCAGATACGCAGTATTTT.

CDR3 coding DNA: TGTGCCAGCAGCCCGCGGGAGGGCATCGCCTACGAGCAGTACTTC. Its translation: CASSPREGIAYEQYF. The rearrangement joins TRBV5-4 to TRBJ2-7; 9 nucleotides line up with TRBD2. The length of the CDR3 is 15 residues. The junction had 7 bases not matched to a gene; V was cut back by 4 bases and J by 2 bases. Germline CDR1 and CDR2: SGHNT and YYREEE (reference sequence).

The chain couples TRBV9 to TRBJ1-4; D gene ambiguous. CDR3 size: 13 residues. Germline-derived CDR1 and CDR2 are SGDLS and YYNGEE. V lost 3 bases to trimming and J lost 11 bases, with 14 bases between them. DNA for the CDR3: TGTGCCAGCAGCGGTGGTAGGTCGCGGAAACTGTTTTTT. Translated, it gives CASSGGRSRKLFF.

The chain uses TRBV10-3 and TRBJ2-1, with 7 bases aligning to TRBD2. Per the germline V gene, CDR1 is ENHRY and CDR2 is SYGVKD. The CDR3 length is 13 residues. Trimming at V came to 3 bases and at J to 16 bases, leaving 12 bases not matched to a gene. CDR3 sequence: CAISETGTTFAFF. CDR3 DNA sequence: TGTGCCATCAGTGAAACCGGGACTACTTTTGCTTTCTTC.